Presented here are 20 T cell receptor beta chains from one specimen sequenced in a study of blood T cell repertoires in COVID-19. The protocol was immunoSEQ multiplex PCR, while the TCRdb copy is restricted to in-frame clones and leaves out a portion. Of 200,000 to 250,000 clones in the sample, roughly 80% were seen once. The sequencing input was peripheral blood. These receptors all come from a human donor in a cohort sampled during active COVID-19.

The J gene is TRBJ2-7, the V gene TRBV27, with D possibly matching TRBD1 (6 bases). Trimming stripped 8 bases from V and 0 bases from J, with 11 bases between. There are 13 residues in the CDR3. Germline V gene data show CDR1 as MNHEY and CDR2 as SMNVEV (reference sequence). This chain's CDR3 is CASGGQSSYEQYF. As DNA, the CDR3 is TGTGCCAGCGGAGGACAGAGCTCCTACGAGCAGTACTTC.

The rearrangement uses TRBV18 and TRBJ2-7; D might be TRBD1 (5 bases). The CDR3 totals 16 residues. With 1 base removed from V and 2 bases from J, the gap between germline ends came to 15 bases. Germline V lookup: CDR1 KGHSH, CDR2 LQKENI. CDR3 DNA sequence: TGTGCCAGCTCACCACGCAGTGGCAGGGTGGCCTACGAGCAGTACTTC. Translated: CASSPRSGRVAYEQYF.

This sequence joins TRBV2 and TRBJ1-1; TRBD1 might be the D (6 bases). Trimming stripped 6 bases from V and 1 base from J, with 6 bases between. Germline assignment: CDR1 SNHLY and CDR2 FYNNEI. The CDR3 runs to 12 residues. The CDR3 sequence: CASRQGNTEAFF. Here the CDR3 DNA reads TGTGCCAGCAGACAGGGGAACACTGAAGCTTTCTTT.

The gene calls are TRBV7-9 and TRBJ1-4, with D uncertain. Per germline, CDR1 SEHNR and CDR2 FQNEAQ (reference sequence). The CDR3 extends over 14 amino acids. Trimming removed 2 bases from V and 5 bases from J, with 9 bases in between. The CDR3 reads CASSLWEPNEKLFF. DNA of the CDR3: TGTGCCAGCAGCTTATGGGAGCCCAATGAAAAACTGTTTTTT.

The CDR3 here is CASSLDRNYGYTF. CDR3 in DNA: TGTGCCAGCAGTTTAGACAGGAACTATGGCTACACCTTC. The chain employs TRBV12-3 or TRBV12-4 and TRBJ1-2, with D perhaps matching TRBD1 (5 bases). The V gene lost 1 base and the J gene lost 2 bases, with 5 bases spanning the gap. The CDR3 extends over 13 amino acids.

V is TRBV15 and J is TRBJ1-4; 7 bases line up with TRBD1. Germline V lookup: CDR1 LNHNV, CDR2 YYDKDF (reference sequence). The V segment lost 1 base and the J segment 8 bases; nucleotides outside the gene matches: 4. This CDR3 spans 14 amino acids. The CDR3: CATSRVPGGEKLFF. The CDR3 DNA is TGTGCCACCAGCAGAGTGCCAGGGGGAGAAAAACTGTTTTTT.

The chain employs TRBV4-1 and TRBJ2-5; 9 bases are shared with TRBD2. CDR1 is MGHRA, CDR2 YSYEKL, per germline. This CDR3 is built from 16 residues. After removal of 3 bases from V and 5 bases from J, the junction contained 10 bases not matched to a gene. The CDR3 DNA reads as TGCGCCAGCAGCCAGAGTATAGCGGGAGTCGGCGAGACCCAGTACTTC. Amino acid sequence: CASSQSIAGVGETQYF.

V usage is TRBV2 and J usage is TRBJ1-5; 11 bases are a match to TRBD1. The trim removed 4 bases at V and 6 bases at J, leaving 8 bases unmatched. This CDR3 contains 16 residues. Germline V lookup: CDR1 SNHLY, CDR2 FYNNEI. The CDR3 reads CASSGIGQGASQPQHF. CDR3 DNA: TGTGCCAGCAGTGGAATCGGACAGGGGGCAAGTCAGCCCCAGCATTTT. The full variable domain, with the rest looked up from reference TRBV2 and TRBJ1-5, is EPEVTQTPSHQVTQMGQEVILRCVPISNHLYFYWYRQILGQKVEFLVSFYNNEISEKSEIFDDQFSVERPDGSNFTLKIRSTKLEDSAMYFCASSGIGQGASQPQHFGDGTRLSIL.

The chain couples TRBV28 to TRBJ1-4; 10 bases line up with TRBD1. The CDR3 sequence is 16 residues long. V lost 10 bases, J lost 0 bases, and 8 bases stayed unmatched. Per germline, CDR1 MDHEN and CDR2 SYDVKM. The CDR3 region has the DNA TGTGCCACACGGGACAGGGGCGGCTCAACTAATGAAAAACTGTTTTTT. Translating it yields CATRDRGGSTNEKLFF. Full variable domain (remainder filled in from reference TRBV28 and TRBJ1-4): DVKVTQSSRYLVKRTGEKVFLECVQDMDHENMFWYRQDPGLGLRLIYFSYDVKMKEKGDIPEGYSVSREKKERFSLILESASTNQTSMYLCATRDRGGSTNEKLFFGSGTQLSVL.

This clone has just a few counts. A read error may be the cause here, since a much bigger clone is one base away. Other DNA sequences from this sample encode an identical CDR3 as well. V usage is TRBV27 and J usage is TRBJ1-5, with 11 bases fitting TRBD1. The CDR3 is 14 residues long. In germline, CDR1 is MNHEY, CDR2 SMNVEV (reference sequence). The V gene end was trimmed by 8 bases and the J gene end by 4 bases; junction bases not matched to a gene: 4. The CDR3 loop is CASADRGPNQPQHF. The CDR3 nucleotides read TGTGCCAGCGCGGACAGGGGGCCAAATCAGCCCCAGCATTTT.

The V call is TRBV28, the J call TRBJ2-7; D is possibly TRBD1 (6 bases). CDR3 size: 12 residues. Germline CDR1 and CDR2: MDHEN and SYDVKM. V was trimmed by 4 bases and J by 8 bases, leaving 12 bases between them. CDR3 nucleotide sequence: TGTGCCAGCAGTTCCTACAGGGACCAGCAGTACTTC. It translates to CASSSYRDQQYF.

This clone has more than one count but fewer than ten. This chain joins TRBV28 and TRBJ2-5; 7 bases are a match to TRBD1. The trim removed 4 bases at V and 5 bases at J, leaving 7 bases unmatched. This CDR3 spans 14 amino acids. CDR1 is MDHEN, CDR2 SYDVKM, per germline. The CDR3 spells CASSSLTGWETQYF. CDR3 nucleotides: TGTGCCAGCAGTTCCCTGACAGGGTGGGAGACCCAGTACTTC.

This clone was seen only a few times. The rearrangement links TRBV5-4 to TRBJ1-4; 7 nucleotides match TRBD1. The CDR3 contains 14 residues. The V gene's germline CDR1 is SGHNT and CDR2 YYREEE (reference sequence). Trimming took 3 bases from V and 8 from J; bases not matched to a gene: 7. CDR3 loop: CASSSGTEIEKLFF. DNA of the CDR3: TGTGCCAGCAGCTCGGGGACAGAGATCGAAAAACTGTTTTTT.

The CDR3 DNA follows: TGTGCCAGCAGCTTCGGGACAGGGTCCCCCTACGAGCAGTACTTC. Its protein product is CASSFGTGSPYEQYF. This chain joins TRBV7-8 and TRBJ2-7; 9 bases are shared with TRBD1. The ends lost 3 bases at V and 2 bases at J; junction bases unmatched: 5. Per the germline V gene, CDR1 is SGHVS and CDR2 is FQNEAQ. This CDR3 spans 15 amino acids.

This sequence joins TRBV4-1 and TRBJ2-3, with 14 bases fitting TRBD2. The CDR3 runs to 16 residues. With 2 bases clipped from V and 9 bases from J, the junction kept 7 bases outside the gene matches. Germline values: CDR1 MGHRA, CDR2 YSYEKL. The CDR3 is CASSQLPGLAGVTQYF. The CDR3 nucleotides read TGCGCCAGCAGCCAATTACCGGGACTAGCGGGAGTAACGCAGTATTTT.

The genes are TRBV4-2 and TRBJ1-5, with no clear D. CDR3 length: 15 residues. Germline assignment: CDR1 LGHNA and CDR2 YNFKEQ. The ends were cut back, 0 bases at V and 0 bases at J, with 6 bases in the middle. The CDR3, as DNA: TGTGCCAGCAGCCAAGAGAGTTATAGCAATCAGCCCCAGCATTTT. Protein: CASSQESYSNQPQHF.

The CDR3 here is CATSRRPGTSGLETQYF. The DNA of the CDR3 is TGTGCCACCAGCAGAAGACCCGGGACTAGCGGGCTAGAGACCCAGTACTTC. This chain links TRBV15 with TRBJ2-5, with 12 bases matching TRBD2. V shed 2 bases, J shed 4 bases, and the junction held 8 bases outside the gene matches. CDR3 length: 17 residues. Looked up from germline, CDR1 is LNHNV and CDR2 is YYDKDF (reference sequence).

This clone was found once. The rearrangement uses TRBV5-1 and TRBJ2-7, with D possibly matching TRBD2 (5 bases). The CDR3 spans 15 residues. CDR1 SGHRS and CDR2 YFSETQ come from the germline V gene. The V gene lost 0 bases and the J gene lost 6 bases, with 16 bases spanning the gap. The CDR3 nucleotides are TGCGCCAGCAGCTTGGTCGCACCCGGGGTGGCCGAGCAGTACTTC. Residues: CASSLVAPGVAEQYF.

CDR3 in amino acids: CASSPPGQALSGANVLTF. The CDR3 region has the DNA TGTGCCAGCTCACCACCGGGACAGGCCCTCTCTGGGGCCAACGTCCTGACTTTC. The V and J genes are TRBV18 and TRBJ2-6; 8 bases agree with TRBD1. Germline V gene sequence: CDR1 KGHSH, CDR2 LQKENI. The CDR3 runs to 18 residues. Trimming at V came to 0 bases and at J to 0 bases, leaving 4 bases not matched to a gene.

DNA of the CDR3: TGTGCCATCAGTCCGGGACAGTCTACCTACGAGCAGTACTTC. The encoded protein is CAISPGQSTYEQYF. The chain couples TRBV10-3 to TRBJ2-7; TRBD1 matches 7 bases. This CDR3 has 14 residues. Germline CDR1 reads ENHRY; CDR2 reads SYGVKD. The J segment lost 2 bases and the V segment lost 5 bases, leaving 6 bases of the junction unmatched.